The next 9 T cell receptor beta chains were all read from a single sample in a study of response to subunit inactivated influenza vaccine. TCRdb re-called the RT-PCR reads through MiXCR, storing one row per CDR3 protein. The sample holds some 190,000 distinct CDR3 sequences; around 15% are singletons and the top ten take 26%. The sample in question was CD8+ T cells sorted from PBMCs, obtained less than 6 days after vaccination. These receptors were collected from a man between 45 and 60 years old who received an inactivated influenza vaccine.

The CDR3 is CAGRIGNEQFF. The CDR3 DNA sequence: TGTGCCGGCCGGATCGGGAATGAGCAGTTCTTC. The chain recombines TRBV7-9 with TRBJ2-1; no clear D gene. The V end was cut by 11 bases, the J end by 7 bases, with 12 bases between. The CDR3 length is 11 residues. Germline CDR1 and CDR2: SEHNR and FQNEAQ (reference sequence).

This clonotype was seen only a few times. The genes are TRBV27 and TRBJ2-7; possibly TRBD1 for D (6 bases). CDR1 is MNHEY, CDR2 SMNVEV, per germline (reference sequence). V lost 5 bases to trimming and J lost 0 bases, with 23 bases between them. CDR3 size: 18 residues. Written as DNA, the CDR3 is TGTGCCAGCAGTCCCATCACCCTTAACAGGGCCAGCTCCTACGAGCAGTACTTC. It translates to CASSPITLNRASSYEQYF.

This sequence joins TRBV12-3 or TRBV12-4 and TRBJ2-5; no definite D call. The CDR3 is 11 amino acids. The V end lost 11 bases, the J end lost 7 bases, and 14 bases lay between the germline ends. In DNA, the CDR3 is TGTGCCTCCAAGGGTGAAGGGACCCAGTACTTC. Its translation: CASKGEGTQYF.

This clonotype was seen ten or more times. The V gene is TRBV29-1, the J gene TRBJ2-5; 9 positions agree with TRBD2. The CDR3 consists of 12 residues. CDR1 SQVTM and CDR2 ANQGSEA come from the germline V gene. Trimming cost V 5 bases and J 9 bases; bases outside gene matches: 7. CDR3 DNA sequence: TGCAGCGTTTTGCGGGAGGGAGGAGCCCAGTACTTC. Translated, it gives CSVLREGGAQYF.

In this sample, this clonotype turned up a few times. The J gene is TRBJ2-1, the V gene TRBV9; possible D gene TRBD1, 6 bases. Deletions cut 4 bases from V and 6 bases from J, with 17 bases between. Germline V gene sequence: CDR1 SGDLS, CDR2 YYNGEE. The CDR3 is 15 amino acids. DNA of the CDR3: TGTGCCAGCAGCTCGGGACACTTGGGGTCCAATGAGCAGTTCTTC. It encodes CASSSGHLGSNEQFF.

A few counts support this clonotype. V is TRBV19 and J is TRBJ2-7; the D gene is possibly TRBD2 (6 bases). The V end was cut by 3 bases, the J end by 2 bases, with 14 bases between. The V gene's germline CDR1 is LNHDA and CDR2 SQIVND (reference sequence). This CDR3 is 15 amino acids long. The CDR3 here is CASSIGSGSAYEQYF. Written as DNA, the CDR3 is TGTGCCAGTAGTATCGGTAGCGGATCCGCCTACGAGCAGTACTTC.

The rearrangement joins TRBV10-3 to TRBJ2-1; no firm D call. Germline-derived CDR1 and CDR2 are ENHRY and SYGVKD. The CDR3 length is 11 residues. The V end lost 4 bases, the J end lost 5 bases, and 3 bases lay between the germline ends. The CDR3: CAISVNNEQFF. CDR3 coding DNA: TGTGCCATCAGTGTAAACAATGAGCAGTTCTTC.

There are a few counts of this clonotype. The gene calls are TRBV7-9 and TRBJ1-2; TRBD1 might be the D (6 bases). Germline CDR1 is SEHNR and CDR2 is FQNEAQ (reference sequence). This CDR3 contains 16 residues. V was pared by 0 bases and J by 0 bases, with 11 bases between. CDR3 sequence reads: CASSLAGTFSNYGYTF. DNA for the CDR3: TGTGCCAGCAGCTTAGCTGGGACATTCTCTAACTATGGCTACACCTTC.

This clonotype was recorded at least ten times. The rearrangement uses TRBV7-8 and TRBJ2-3; D not resolved. Between the trimmed V and J ends, which lost 4 bases and 2 bases, there was a span of 4 bases. Germline lookup yields CDR1 SGHVS and CDR2 FQNEAQ. This CDR3 contains 12 residues. This CDR3 reads CASSSYTDTQYF. The CDR3 nucleotides read TGTGCCAGCAGCTCTTACACAGATACGCAGTATTTT.